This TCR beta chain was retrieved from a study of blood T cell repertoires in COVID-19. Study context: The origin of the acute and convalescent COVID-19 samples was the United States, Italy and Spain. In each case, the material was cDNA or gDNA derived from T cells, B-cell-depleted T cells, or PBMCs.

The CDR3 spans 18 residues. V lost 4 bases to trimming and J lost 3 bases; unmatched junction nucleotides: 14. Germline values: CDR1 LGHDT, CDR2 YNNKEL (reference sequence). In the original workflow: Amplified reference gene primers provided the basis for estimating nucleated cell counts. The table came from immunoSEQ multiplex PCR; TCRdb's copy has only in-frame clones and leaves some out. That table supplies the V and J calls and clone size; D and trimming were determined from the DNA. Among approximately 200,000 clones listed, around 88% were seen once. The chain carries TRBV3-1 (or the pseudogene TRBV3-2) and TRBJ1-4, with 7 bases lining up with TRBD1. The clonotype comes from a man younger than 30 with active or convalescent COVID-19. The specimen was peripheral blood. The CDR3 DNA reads TGTGCCAGCAGCCCCCCTCTTGGGCCAGGGGGAGCTAATGAAAAACTGTTTTTT. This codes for CASSPPLGPGGANEKLFF.